This passage covers 32 T cell receptor beta chains from one sample sequenced in a study of shared clonotypes between healthy human individuals (dated by TCRdb to the early 2020s). Library creation used the immunoSEQ multiplex PCR assay. TCRdb mirrors the immuneACCESS table, restricted to in-frame sequences. Some clones are absent from its copies; in checked studies, under half trace to an unresolved V gene, and the reason for the others is unknown. The sample yields 950,000 to 1,100,000 clones; around 76% were counted once. About 1.5% of the sample belongs to the ten largest clones. The sequenced sample was memory CD4+ T cells sorted from blood. The meaning of the sample's cell subset or site label: CD45RA-negative fraction. The receptor set was obtained from a man aged 18 to 35 in good health.

Worth noting for this clone: Within the sample, other DNA sequences also encode this same CDR3. The chain couples TRBV6-1 to TRBJ2-5; 7 bases agree with TRBD1. This CDR3 is built from 12 residues. V shed 8 bases, J shed 4 bases, and the junction held 4 bases outside the gene matches. In germline, CDR1 is MNHNS, CDR2 SASEGT. The CDR3 DNA reads as TGTGCCAGCTCGAGGGGGCTAGAGACCCAGTACTTC. Translating gives CASSRGLETQYF.

In DNA form, the CDR3 reads TGTGCCAGCAGCCAAGGGGGGACTAGCGGGGGCACAGATACGCAGTATTTT. This codes for CASSQGGTSGGTDTQYF. The chain combines TRBV14 with TRBJ2-3; 13 bases match TRBD2. Germline-derived CDR1 and CDR2 are SGHDN and FVKESK. V dropped 1 base and J dropped 1; count of bases not matched to a gene: 2. This CDR3 is built from 17 residues.

The gene calls are TRBV5-1 and TRBJ2-2, with a tentative D call TRBD1 (6 bases). V lost 1 base to trimming and J lost 3 bases, with 13 bases between them. Germline-derived CDR1 and CDR2 are SGHRS and YFSETQ. This CDR3 region has 16 residues. The DNA for the CDR3 is TGCGCCAGCAGCTTGTTGGCAGGGGCGGACACCGGGGAGCTGTTTTTT. Protein: CASSLLAGADTGELFF.

This clone was counted once. This rearrangement joins TRBV19 to TRBJ1-1; TRBD1 agrees at 10 bases. The CDR3 loop spans 17 amino acids. The germline V gene has CDR1 LNHDA and CDR2 SQIVND (reference sequence). Trimming took 6 bases from V and 1 from J; bases not matched to a gene: 11. The CDR3 DNA follows: TGTGCCAGTAGCCTCAAGACAGGGGGCGCGGGGAACACTGAAGCTTTCTTT. It encodes CASSLKTGGAGNTEAFF.

The chain is built from TRBV7-8 and TRBJ2-5, with D uncertain. The CDR3 is 13 residues long. Trimming stripped 1 base from V and 7 bases from J, with 10 bases between. In germline, CDR1 is SGHVS, CDR2 FQNEAQ. The CDR3 DNA is TGTGCCAGCAGCTTAGAGGCTATCACGACCCAGTACTTC. It encodes CASSLEAITTQYF.

The chain is built from TRBV7-2 and TRBJ2-3; TRBD2 matches at 7 bases. This CDR3 is built from 16 residues. The ends lost 1 base at V and 5 bases at J; junction bases unmatched: 9. The germline CDR1 and CDR2 sequences are SGHTA and FQGNSA. DNA for the CDR3: TGTGCCAGCAGCTTAGGAGGGAGGGCCGGGGTAGATACGCAGTATTTT. This sequence encodes CASSLGGRAGVDTQYF.

The rearrangement uses TRBV28 and TRBJ1-1, with D perhaps TRBD1 (6 bases). This CDR3 contains 15 residues. The V end was cut by 1 base, the J end by 4 bases, with 13 bases between. Germline assignment: CDR1 MDHEN and CDR2 SYDVKM. CDR3 nucleotide sequence: TGTGCCAGCAGTTTATCAGGGGAAAAAGGCACTGAAGCTTTCTTT. This encodes CASSLSGEKGTEAFF.

As to this clone: One base separates it from a far larger clone, so it is likely a read error. The genes are TRBV6-5 and TRBJ1-3; D is undetermined. Trimming shortened V by 2 bases and J by 0 bases, and 2 bases separated the two germline ends. The V gene's germline CDR1 is MNHEY and CDR2 SVGAGI. This CDR3 has 13 amino acids. Here the CDR3 DNA reads TGTGCCAGCAGTTACATCTCTGGAAACACCATATATTTT. It translates to CASSYISGNTIYF.

The V and J genes are TRBV4-1 and TRBJ1-6, with no clear D. V lost 0 bases and J lost 0, with 12 bases in between. The CDR3 sequence is 18 residues long. Per germline, CDR1 MGHRA and CDR2 YSYEKL. The CDR3, as DNA: TGCGCCAGCAGCCAAGATGTAAGCTCTAGCTCCTATAATTCACCCCTCCACTTT. Translation: CASSQDVSSSSYNSPLHF.

The chain carries TRBV6-5 and TRBJ2-7; the D is unclear. Trimming took off 0 bases at V and 3 bases at J, with 12 bases between the two ends. Germline V lookup: CDR1 MNHEY, CDR2 SVGAGI. The CDR3 spans 15 residues. The CDR3 nucleotides are TGTGCCAGCAGTTACTCGAACCTAGACAACTACGAGCAGTACTTC. It yields the protein CASSYSNLDNYEQYF.

The chain has TRBV7-2 and TRBJ2-1; D is uncertain. The V end was cut by 5 bases, the J end by 2 bases, with 10 bases between. Germline assignment: CDR1 SGHTA and CDR2 FQGNSA. CDR3 length: 14 amino acids. CDR3 in amino acids: CASSPPGPYNEQFF. Here the CDR3 DNA reads TGTGCCAGCAGCCCTCCTGGTCCCTACAATGAGCAGTTCTTC.

The rearrangement joins TRBV10-2 to TRBJ1-2; the D is unclear. Germline lookup yields CDR1 WSHSY and CDR2 SAAADI. The CDR3 runs 13 residues. Trimming left V 2 bases short and J 3 bases short, with 7 bases between. CDR3 DNA: TGCGCCAGCAGTGAGAACGGGTACTATGGCTACACCTTC. Its protein is CASSENGYYGYTF.

The V gene is TRBV2, the J gene TRBJ2-2; 10 bases match TRBD2. V shed 2 bases and J 8 bases; nucleotides not matched to a gene: 5. CDR1 and CDR2 (germline): SNHLY, FYNNEI. The length of the CDR3 is 15 residues. CDR3 in amino acids: CASSELAGVSGELFF. The CDR3 nucleotides are TGTGCCAGCAGTGAACTAGCGGGAGTCTCTGGGGAGCTGTTTTTT. Supplemented by reference TRBV2 and TRBJ2-2, the full variable domain reads EPEVTQTPSHQVTQMGQEVILRCVPISNHLYFYWYRQILGQKVEFLVSFYNNEISEKSEIFDDQFSVERPDGSNFTLKIRSTKLEDSAMYFCASSELAGVSGELFFGEGSRLTVL.

V and J are TRBV28 and TRBJ2-7, with a possible D match to TRBD1 (6 bases). The CDR3 is made up of 15 amino acids. Trimming pared 8 bases from V and 3 bases from J, leaving 20 bases between. The V gene's germline CDR1 is MDHEN and CDR2 SYDVKM. For the CDR3, the DNA is TGTGCCAGCCACCCAGCACCAGGGGCCCTCTACGAGCAGTACTTC. Protein: CASHPAPGALYEQYF.

This clone was seen only once. At one end, the junction sequence differs from germline, possibly due to a read error. In the same sample, other DNA sequences code for this CDR3. The rearrangement links TRBV11-3 to TRBJ2-1; D gene ambiguous. The CDR3 runs 11 residues. The germline gives CDR1 SGHNT, CDR2 YENEEA. The CDR3 sequence: CASSLDNEQFF. The DNA of the CDR3 is TGTGCCAGCAGCCTAGACAATGAGCAGTTCTTC.

J is TRBJ1-4 and V is TRBV23-1, with a tentative D call TRBD1 (5 bases). TRBV23-1 is recorded as an ORF, its role being uncertain. The CDR3 is 15 amino acids. The ends were cut back, 4 bases at V and 7 bases at J, with 16 bases in the middle. The CDR3 here is CASSPPQGDFEKLFF. CDR3 nucleotide sequence: TGCGCCAGCAGTCCCCCCCAAGGGGATTTTGAAAAACTGTTTTTT.

The chain links TRBV5-1 to TRBJ2-1; no reliable D call. Trimming shortened V by 0 bases and J by 0 bases, and 10 bases separated the two germline ends. Germline lookup yields CDR1 SGHRS and CDR2 YFSETQ. This CDR3 is built from 16 residues. The CDR3 sequence: CASSLVAESSYNEQFF. DNA of the CDR3: TGCGCCAGCAGCTTGGTTGCGGAGAGCTCCTACAATGAGCAGTTCTTC.

Concerning this clone: This may come from a read error, since a much larger clone is one base off. Different DNA sequences within this sample yield the same CDR3. This rearrangement joins TRBV5-4 to TRBJ2-5; no firm D call. CDR1 and CDR2 from the germline V gene are SGHNT and YYREEE (reference sequence). Trimming removed 2 bases from V and 5 bases from J, with 4 bases in between. CDR3 length: 11 amino acids. CDR3 loop: CASSFGETQYF. The DNA for the CDR3 is TGTGCCAGCAGCTTTGGTGAGACCCAGTACTTC.

The chain joins TRBV18 to TRBJ2-7; 11 nucleotides line up with TRBD1. Germline V CDR1 and CDR2: KGHSH, LQKENI. The CDR3 extends over 18 amino acids. V trimming: 3 bases; J trimming: 2 bases; junction bases outside the gene matches: 12. In DNA form, the CDR3 reads TGTGCCAGCTCACCGAAAGACCGTTGGGGACAGGGGGCCTACGAGCAGTACTTC. Protein: CASSPKDRWGQGAYEQYF.

The rearrangement joins TRBV5-8 to TRBJ2-1; TRBD2 matches 7 bases. The germline gives CDR1 SGHTS, CDR2 YDEGEE. This CDR3 has 16 residues. J lost 8 bases, V lost 2 bases, and 13 bases had no gene match. Here the CDR3 reads CASSLSLAVRPDEQFF. CDR3 DNA: TGTGCCAGCAGCTTATCCCTAGCGGTCCGACCCGATGAGCAGTTCTTC.

The rearrangement links TRBV4-3 to TRBJ2-7; D is ambiguous. The CDR3 covers 13 residues. The V end was cut by 1 base, the J end by 3 bases, with 7 bases between. CDR1 is LGHNA, CDR2 YSLEER, per germline. The CDR3 here is CASSQGMSYEQYF. In DNA form, the CDR3 reads TGCGCCAGCAGCCAAGGCATGAGCTACGAGCAGTACTTC.

The V call is TRBV5-1, the J call TRBJ2-3; D call uncertain. V was pared by 0 bases and J by 3 bases, with 11 bases between. Germline V gene lookup returns CDR1 SGHRS and CDR2 YFSETQ. This CDR3 region has 15 residues. The CDR3 region has the DNA TGCGCCAGCAGCTTGGAAGGGAAACAAACAGATACGCAGTATTTT. This codes for CASSLEGKQTDTQYF.

The chain is built from TRBV4-1 and TRBJ1-5; D gene unclear. V lost 4 bases and J 6 bases, leaving 13 bases between the germline ends. Germline CDR1 MGHRA, CDR2 YSYEKL. This CDR3 region has 14 residues. CDR3 nucleotide sequence: TGCGCCAGCAGCCCCAGAGGGATATCTCAGCCCCAGCATTTT. It encodes CASSPRGISQPQHF.

The chain uses TRBV28 and TRBJ2-7, with TRBD2 matching 7 bases. Losses at the gene ends were 1 base for V and 7 bases for J; bases not matched to a gene: 13. The germline V gene has CDR1 MDHEN and CDR2 SYDVKM. The CDR3 extends over 16 amino acids. CDR3 in amino acids: CASSLFRREGLGEQYF. DNA for the CDR3: TGTGCCAGCAGTTTATTTCGGAGGGAGGGTCTGGGGGAGCAGTACTTC. Filled out from reference TRBV28 and TRBJ2-7, the complete variable domain reads DVKVTQSSRYLVKRTGEKVFLECVQDMDHENMFWYRQDPGLGLRLIYFSYDVKMKEKGDIPEGYSVSREKKERFSLILESASTNQTSMYLCASSLFRREGLGEQYFGPGTRLTVT.

The rearrangement links TRBV28 to TRBJ1-5; D is perhaps TRBD1 (6 bases). The V gene's germline CDR1 is MDHEN and CDR2 SYDVKM. CDR3 length equals 15 residues. V was pared by 2 bases and J by 0 bases, with 8 bases between. CDR3 region: CASSLGGVSNQPQHF. The CDR3 bases are TGTGCCAGCAGTTTAGGGGGCGTTAGCAATCAGCCCCAGCATTTT.

Comments on this clone: This sample also contains other DNA sequences that code for the same CDR3. The rearrangement uses TRBV10-3 and TRBJ1-1; D is unresolved. The CDR3 length is 13 residues. Germline V gene sequence: CDR1 ENHRY, CDR2 SYGVKD. V was trimmed by 2 bases and J by 0 bases, leaving 4 bases between them. The CDR3 coding sequence is TGTGCCATCAGTGAGGGGGTGAACACTGAAGCTTTCTTT. Protein sequence: CAISEGVNTEAFF.

This rearrangement joins TRBV28 to TRBJ2-7, with 12 bases fitting TRBD2. The CDR3 is made up of 15 amino acids. J gave up 6 bases and V 4 bases, and 7 bases lay outside the gene matches. The germline CDR1 and CDR2 sequences are MDHEN and SYDVKM. The CDR3 here is CASSSPLAGGGEQYF. The CDR3 nucleotides are TGTGCCAGCAGTTCCCCGCTAGCGGGAGGGGGCGAGCAGTACTTC.

V and J are TRBV14 and TRBJ1-3, with 10 bases matching TRBD1. V trimming: 4 bases; J trimming: 10 bases; junction bases outside the gene matches: 1. The CDR3 covers 12 residues. Germline V gives CDR1 SGHDN, CDR2 FVKESK. The CDR3 DNA sequence: TGTGCCAGCAGCCCGGGACAGGGGACCATATATTTT. This translates into CASSPGQGTIYF.

The chain links TRBV15 to TRBJ2-3, with D perhaps matching TRBD2 (5 bases). Deletions cut 5 bases from V and 3 bases from J, with 18 bases between. This CDR3 is 16 amino acids long. The germline V gene has CDR1 LNHNV and CDR2 YYDKDF (reference sequence). CDR3 residues: CATSLLAFVATDTQYF. The DNA for the CDR3 is TGTGCCACCAGCTTGTTAGCGTTTGTGGCGACAGATACGCAGTATTTT.

Notes on this clone: It is likely a read error: a sequence one base away is far more abundant. The chain links TRBV30 to TRBJ1-3, with D maybe TRBD1 (6 bases). V lost 5 bases to trimming and J lost 15 bases, with 17 bases between them. The CDR3 runs 11 residues. Germline V CDR1 and CDR2: GTSNPN, SVGIG (reference sequence). The CDR3 sequence is CAWSDRTFTYF. CDR3 nucleotides: TGTGCCTGGTCTGACAGGACCTTCACATATTTT.

The rearrangement links TRBV7-9 to TRBJ1-4; D gene unclear. The ends were cut back, 3 bases at V and 5 bases at J, with 13 bases in the middle. Germline-derived CDR1 and CDR2 are SEHNR and FQNEAQ (reference sequence). This CDR3 has 15 residues. Here the CDR3 DNA reads TGTGCCAGCAGCTTCAAGATGACAAGGAATGAAAAACTGTTTTTT. This translates into CASSFKMTRNEKLFF. Full variable domain (outside the CDR3, taken from reference TRBV7-9 and TRBJ1-4): DTGVSQNPRHKITKRGQNVTFRCDPISEHNRLYWYRQTLGQGPEFLTYFQNEAQLEKSRLLSDRFSAERPKGSFSTLEIQRTEQGDSAMYLCASSFKMTRNEKLFFGSGTQLSVL.

V and J are TRBV5-1 and TRBJ2-1; 8 bases line up with TRBD2. Germline V lookup: CDR1 SGHRS, CDR2 YFSETQ. The CDR3 totals 15 residues. The V and J ends lost 4 bases and 3 bases, in that order; junction bases with no gene match: 6. CDR3 amino acids: CASSVDSGNYNEQFF. The CDR3 DNA is TGCGCCAGCAGCGTGGATAGCGGGAACTACAATGAGCAGTTCTTC.